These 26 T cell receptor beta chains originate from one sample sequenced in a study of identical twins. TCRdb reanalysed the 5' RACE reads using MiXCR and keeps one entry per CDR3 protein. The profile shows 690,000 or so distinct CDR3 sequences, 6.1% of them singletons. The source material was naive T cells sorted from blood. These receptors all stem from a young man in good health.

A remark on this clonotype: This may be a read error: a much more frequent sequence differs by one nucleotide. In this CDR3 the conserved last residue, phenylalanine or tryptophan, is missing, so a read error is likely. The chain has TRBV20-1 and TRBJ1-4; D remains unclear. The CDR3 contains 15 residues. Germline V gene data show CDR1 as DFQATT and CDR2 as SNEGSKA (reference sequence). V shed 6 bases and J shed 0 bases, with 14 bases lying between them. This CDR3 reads CSADDGVATNEKLFY. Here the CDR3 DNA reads TGCAGTGCCGACGACGGAGTTGCAACTAATGAAAAACTGTTTTAT.

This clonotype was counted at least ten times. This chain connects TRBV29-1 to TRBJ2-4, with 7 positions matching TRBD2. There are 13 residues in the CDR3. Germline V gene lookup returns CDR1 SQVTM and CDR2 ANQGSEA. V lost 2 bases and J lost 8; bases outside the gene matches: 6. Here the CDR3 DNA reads TGCAGCGTTGAAACGGGCGGGAGTGACATTCAGTACTTC. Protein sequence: CSVETGGSDIQYF.

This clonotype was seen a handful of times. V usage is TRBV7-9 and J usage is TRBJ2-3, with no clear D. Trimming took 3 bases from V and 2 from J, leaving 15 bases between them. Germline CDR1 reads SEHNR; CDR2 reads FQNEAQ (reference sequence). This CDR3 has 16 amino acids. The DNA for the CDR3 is TGTGCCAGCAGCTTTTTCCGGACCTCTTACACAGATACGCAGTATTTT. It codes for CASSFFRTSYTDTQYF.

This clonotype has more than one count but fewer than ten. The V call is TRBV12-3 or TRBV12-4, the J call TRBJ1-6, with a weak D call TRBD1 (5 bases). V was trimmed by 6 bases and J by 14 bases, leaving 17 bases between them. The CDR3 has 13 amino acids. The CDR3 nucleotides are TGTGCCAGCAGCGGGGACGGAGAAGTGGCCCTCCACTTT. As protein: CASSGDGEVALHF.

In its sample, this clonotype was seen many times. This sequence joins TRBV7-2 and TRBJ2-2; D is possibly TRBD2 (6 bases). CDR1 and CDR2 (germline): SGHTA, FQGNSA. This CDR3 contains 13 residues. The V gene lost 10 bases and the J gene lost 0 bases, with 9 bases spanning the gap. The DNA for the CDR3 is TGTGCCACGGCGGGGTCGAACACCGGGGAGCTGTTTTTT. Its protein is CATAGSNTGELFF.

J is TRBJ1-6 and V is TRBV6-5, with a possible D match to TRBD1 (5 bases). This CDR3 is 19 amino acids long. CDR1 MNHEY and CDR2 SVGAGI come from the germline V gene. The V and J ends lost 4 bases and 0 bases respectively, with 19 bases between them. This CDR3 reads CASSFQGLPSSSYNSPLHF. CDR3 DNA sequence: TGTGCCAGCAGTTTCCAGGGACTGCCTTCTAGCTCCTATAATTCACCCCTCCACTTT.

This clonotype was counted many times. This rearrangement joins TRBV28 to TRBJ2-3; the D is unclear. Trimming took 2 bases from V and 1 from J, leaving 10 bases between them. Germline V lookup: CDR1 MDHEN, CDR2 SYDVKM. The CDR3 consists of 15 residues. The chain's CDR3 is CASSLTLSGTDTQYF. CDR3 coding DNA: TGTGCCAGCAGTTTAACCCTATCTGGCACAGATACGCAGTATTTT.

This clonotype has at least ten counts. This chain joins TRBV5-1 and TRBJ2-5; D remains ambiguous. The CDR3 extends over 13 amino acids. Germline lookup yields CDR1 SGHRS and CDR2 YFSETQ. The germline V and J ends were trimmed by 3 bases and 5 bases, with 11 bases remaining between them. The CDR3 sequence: CASSSPTLETQYF. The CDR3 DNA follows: TGCGCCAGCAGCTCCCCGACATTGGAGACCCAGTACTTC.

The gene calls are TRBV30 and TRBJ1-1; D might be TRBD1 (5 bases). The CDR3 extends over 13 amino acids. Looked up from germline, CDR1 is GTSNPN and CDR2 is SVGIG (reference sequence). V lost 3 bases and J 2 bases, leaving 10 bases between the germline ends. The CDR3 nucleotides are TGTGCCTGGAGCAGAGGGGAAAACACTGAAGCTTTCTTT. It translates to CAWSRGENTEAFF.

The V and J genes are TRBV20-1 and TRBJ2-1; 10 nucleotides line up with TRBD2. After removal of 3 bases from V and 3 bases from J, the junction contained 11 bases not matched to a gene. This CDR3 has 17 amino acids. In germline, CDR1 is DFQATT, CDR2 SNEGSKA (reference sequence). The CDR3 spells CSASPVLAGRNYNEQFF. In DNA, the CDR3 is TGCAGTGCTAGTCCAGTACTAGCGGGACGCAACTACAATGAGCAGTTCTTC.

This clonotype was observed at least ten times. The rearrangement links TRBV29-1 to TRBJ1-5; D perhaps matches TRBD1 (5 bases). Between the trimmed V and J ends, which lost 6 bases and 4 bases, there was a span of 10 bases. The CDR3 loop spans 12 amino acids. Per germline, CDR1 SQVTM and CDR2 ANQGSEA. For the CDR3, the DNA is TGCAGCGTAGGACACCTGAATCAGCCCCAGCATTTT. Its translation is CSVGHLNQPQHF.

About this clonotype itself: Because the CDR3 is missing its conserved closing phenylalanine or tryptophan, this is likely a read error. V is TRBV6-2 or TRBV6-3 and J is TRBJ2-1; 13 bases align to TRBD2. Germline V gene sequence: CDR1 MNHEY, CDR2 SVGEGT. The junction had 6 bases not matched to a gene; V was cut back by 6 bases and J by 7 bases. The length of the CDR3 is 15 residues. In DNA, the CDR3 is TGTGCCAGCAGCAAGAGACTAGCGGGAGGAAATGAGCAGTTCTCC. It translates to CASSKRLAGGNEQFS.

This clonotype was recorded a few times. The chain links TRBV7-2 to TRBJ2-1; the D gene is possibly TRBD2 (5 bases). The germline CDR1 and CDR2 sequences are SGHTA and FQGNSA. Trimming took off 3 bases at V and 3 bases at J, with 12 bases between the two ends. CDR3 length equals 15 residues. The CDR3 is CASSFERVGYNEQFF. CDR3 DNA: TGTGCCAGCAGCTTTGAGAGGGTCGGCTACAATGAGCAGTTCTTC.

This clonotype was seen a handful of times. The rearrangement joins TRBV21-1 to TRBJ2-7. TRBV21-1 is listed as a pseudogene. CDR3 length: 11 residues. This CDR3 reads CASAYTRLQYV. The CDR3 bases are TGTGCCAGCGCATATACGCGTCTGCAGTACGTC.

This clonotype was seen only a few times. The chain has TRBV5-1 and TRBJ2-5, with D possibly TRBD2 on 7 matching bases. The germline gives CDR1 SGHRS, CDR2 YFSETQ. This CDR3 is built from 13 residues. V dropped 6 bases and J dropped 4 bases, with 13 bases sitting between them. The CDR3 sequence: CASNTGGSETQYF. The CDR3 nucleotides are TGCGCCAGCAACACGGGGGGCTCAGAGACCCAGTACTTC.

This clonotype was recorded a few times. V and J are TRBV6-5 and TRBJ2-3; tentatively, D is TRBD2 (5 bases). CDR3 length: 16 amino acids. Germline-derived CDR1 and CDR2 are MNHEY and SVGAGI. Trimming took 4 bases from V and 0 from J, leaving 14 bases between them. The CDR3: CASSSHVAPSTDTQYF. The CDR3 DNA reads TGTGCCAGCAGTTCCCATGTAGCGCCTAGCACAGATACGCAGTATTTT.

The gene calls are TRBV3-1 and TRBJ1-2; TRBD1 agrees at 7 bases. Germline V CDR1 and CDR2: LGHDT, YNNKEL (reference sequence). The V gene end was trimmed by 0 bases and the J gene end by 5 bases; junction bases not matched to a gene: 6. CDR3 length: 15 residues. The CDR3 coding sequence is TGTGCCAGCAGCCAAGATACAGGGGCTACTTATGGCTACACCTTC. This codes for CASSQDTGATYGYTF.

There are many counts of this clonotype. This chain's CDR3 is CASSLGDLLARYF. CDR3 in DNA: TGTGCCAGCAGCTTAGGGGACTTGCTAGCTCGGTACTTC. The chain links TRBV7-9 to TRBJ2-7; D may be TRBD2 (6 bases). Trimming removed 1 base from V and 12 bases from J, with 16 bases in between. Germline CDR1 and CDR2: SEHNR and FQNEAQ (reference sequence). The CDR3 is 13 residues long. Variable domain in full (rest from reference TRBV7-9 and TRBJ2-7): DTGVSQNPRHKITKRGQNVTFRCDPISEHNRLYWYRQTLGQGPEFLTYFQNEAQLEKSRLLSDRFSAERPKGSFSTLEIQRTEQGDSAMYLCASSLGDLLARYFGPGTRLTVT.

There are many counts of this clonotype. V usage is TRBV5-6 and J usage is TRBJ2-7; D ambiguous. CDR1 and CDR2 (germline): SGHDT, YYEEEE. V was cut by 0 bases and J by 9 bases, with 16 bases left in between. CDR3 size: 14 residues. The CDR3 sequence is CASSLAASSTRQYV. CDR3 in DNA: TGTGCCAGCAGCTTGGCAGCATCTTCTACCAGGCAGTACGTC.

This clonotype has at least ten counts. The CDR3: CASSPTQETQYF. The CDR3 DNA reads TGTGCCAGCAGCCCGACCCAAGAGACCCAGTACTTC. The chain links TRBV18 to TRBJ2-5; D gene ambiguous. From germline, CDR1 is KGHSH and CDR2 LQKENI. The V end lost 8 bases, the J end lost 1 base, and 8 bases lay between the germline ends. The CDR3 runs 12 residues.

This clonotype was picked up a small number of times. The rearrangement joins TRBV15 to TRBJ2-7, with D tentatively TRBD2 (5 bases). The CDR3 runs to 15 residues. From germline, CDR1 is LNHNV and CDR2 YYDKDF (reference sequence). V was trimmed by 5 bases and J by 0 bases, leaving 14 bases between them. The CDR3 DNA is TGTGCCACCAGCGCATGGACTTTTAGCTCCTACGAGCAGTACGTC. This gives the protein CATSAWTFSSYEQYV.

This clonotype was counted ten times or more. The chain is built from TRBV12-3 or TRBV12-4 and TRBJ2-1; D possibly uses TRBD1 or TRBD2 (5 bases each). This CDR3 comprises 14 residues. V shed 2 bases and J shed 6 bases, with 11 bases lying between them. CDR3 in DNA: TGTGCCAGCAGTTTACCGGGAAGGGGCAATGAGCAGTTCTTC. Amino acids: CASSLPGRGNEQFF.

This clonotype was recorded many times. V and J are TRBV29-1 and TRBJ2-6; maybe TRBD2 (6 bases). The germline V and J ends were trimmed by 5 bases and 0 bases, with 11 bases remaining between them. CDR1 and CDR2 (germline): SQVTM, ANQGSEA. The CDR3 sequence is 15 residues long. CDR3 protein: CSVLTSSSGANVLTF. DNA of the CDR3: TGCAGCGTTCTAACTAGCAGCTCTGGGGCCAACGTCCTGACTTTC.

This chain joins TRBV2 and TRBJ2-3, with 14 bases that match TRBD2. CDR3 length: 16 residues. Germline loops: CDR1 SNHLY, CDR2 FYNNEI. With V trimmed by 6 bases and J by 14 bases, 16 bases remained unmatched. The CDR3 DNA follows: TGTGCCAGCAGAGCCGAGGCCGGGACTAGCGGGGGACCATCGTATTTT. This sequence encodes CASRAEAGTSGGPSYF. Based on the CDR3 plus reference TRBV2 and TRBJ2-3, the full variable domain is EPEVTQTPSHQVTQMGQEVILRCVPISNHLYFYWYRQILGQKVEFLVSFYNNEISEKSEIFDDQFSVERPDGSNFTLKIRSTKLEDSAMYFCASRAEAGTSGGPSYFGPGTRLTVL.

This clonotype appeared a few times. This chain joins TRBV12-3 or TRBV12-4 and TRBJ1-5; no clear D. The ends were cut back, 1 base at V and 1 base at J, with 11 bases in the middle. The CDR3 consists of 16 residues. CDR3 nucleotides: TGTGCCAGCAGTTTAGGCCAACCGGGGAGCAATCAGCCCCAGCATTTT. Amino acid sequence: CASSLGQPGSNQPQHF.

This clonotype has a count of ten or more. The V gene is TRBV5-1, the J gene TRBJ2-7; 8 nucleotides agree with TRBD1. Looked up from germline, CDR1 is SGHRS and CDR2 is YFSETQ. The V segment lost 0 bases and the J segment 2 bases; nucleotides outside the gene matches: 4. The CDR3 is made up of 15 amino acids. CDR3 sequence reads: CASSLGTGGTYEQYF. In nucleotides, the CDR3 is TGCGCCAGCAGCTTGGGTACAGGGGGGACCTACGAGCAGTACTTC.